This section outlines one TCR beta chain sequence together with its context. No antigen is known for it. This record belongs to a study of cytomegalovirus exposure and HLA in healthy donors. Whole-study context: Among roughly 190 million T cells, an earlier analysis found 117 million unique TCR beta sequences.

Overall study results and limits: In a later analysis, the majority of CMV-associated beta chains seemingly showed HLA restriction. Presence/absence analyses assumed roughly uniform sequencing depth across donors, which may not hold. CMV serostatus alone was available as immune exposure information.

Vbeta (60) and Jbeta (13) primers were used in the PCR. Clones were read by immunoSEQ multiplex PCR, and TCRdb kept only the in-frame ones, dropping some. Of 200,000 or so clones in the sample, less than 85% were seen once. CDR1 is MGHRA and CDR2 is YSYEKL in the germline V gene. V was pared by 5 bases and J by 10 bases, with 5 bases of the junction left unmatched. The CDR3 extends over 13 amino acids. This rearrangement joins TRBV4-1 to TRBJ2-7; 13 nucleotides align to TRBD2. Sequenced material: PBMCs. The receptor was isolated from a man younger than 35 in good health and CMV-seronegative. The CDR3 protein is CASSAGLAGLQYF. The CDR3 DNA reads TGCGCCAGCAGCGCGGGACTAGCGGGGTTACAGTACTTC.